This TCR beta chain appears in the sequencing data of a study of shared clonotypes between healthy human individuals. The wider study: A donor's plate count was three for CD4 naive and three for CD4 memory; CD8 naive had two and CD8 memory one.

Assay: immunoSEQ multiplex PCR; the TCRdb copy retains only in-frame clones and omits some. The sample yields some 1.4 million clones, roughly 96% seen once. In the case of this clone: Other DNA sequences in the sample encode the same CDR3.

The V gene lost 2 bases and the J gene lost 4 bases, with 8 bases spanning the gap. The CDR3 consists of 14 residues. Looked up from germline, CDR1 is SNHLY and CDR2 is FYNNEI. The receptor was isolated from a young man in good health. Sequenced material: naive CD4+ T cells sorted from blood. Regarding subset: CD45RA+ positively selected. This rearrangement joins TRBV2 to TRBJ2-2, with a tentative D call TRBD1 (5 bases). Here the CDR3 reads CASSEQGGTGELFF. CDR3 coding DNA: TGTGCCAGCAGTGAACAGGGTGGCACCGGGGAGCTGTTTTTT.